This TCR beta chain was sequenced for a study of cytomegalovirus exposure and HLA in healthy donors. Study results and limitations: A later analysis associated about 18,000 TCR beta sequences with HLA alleles at a 0.05 false discovery rate.

Each donor's status was that of a healthy bone marrow donor. This clone came up a few times. Antigen: not known. The CDR3 is 16 residues long. Per germline, CDR1 MNHEY and CDR2 SMNVEV (reference sequence). V trimming: 11 bases; J trimming: 2 bases; junction bases outside the gene matches: 13. It was with 60 Vbeta and 13 Jbeta primers that the PCR ran. Sequencing used immunoSEQ multiplex PCR; TCRdb keeps in-frame clones, though not all of them. The sample includes 95,000 to 100,000 clones, less than 80% of them seen just once. The receptor comes from a man aged 35 to 55 in good health and CMV-seronegative. The specimen was PBMCs. The chain joins TRBV27 to TRBJ1-4; 8 nucleotides match TRBD1. The CDR3 region is CAPRGQGVLTNEKLFF. In nucleotides, the CDR3 is TGTGCCCCCAGAGGACAGGGAGTTTTGACTAATGAAAAACTGTTTTTT.